This T cell receptor (beta chain) was captured by sequencing in a study of somatic mutations in cytotoxic T cells in rheumatoid arthritis. The protocol was immunoSEQ multiplex PCR, while the TCRdb copy is restricted to in-frame clones and leaves out a portion. The data contain 7,000 to 9,000 clones, roughly 80% of them singletons. Unmatched junction bases numbered 15, after V lost 0 bases and J lost 5 bases. The CDR3 has 18 amino acids. CDR1 is SGHNT, CDR2 YYREEE, per germline (reference sequence). This clone occurred a few times. Input material: CD8+ T cells sorted from blood. The V call is TRBV5-4, the J call TRBJ2-5, with 8 bases lining up with TRBD1. The source of this sequence is a woman in her forties or fifties in good health. In DNA form, the CDR3 reads TGTGCCAGCAGCTTGGGAGGGGCGGGACAGGAAATTCTTGAGACCCAGTACTTC. Protein sequence: CASSLGGAGQEILETQYF.